These T cell receptor beta chains were read from a single sample in a study of CD8+CD57+ T cells in acquired aplastic anemia. MiXCR, run by TCRdb on the reads, gives a single entry per CDR3 protein. The sample has fewer than 300,000 distinct CDR3 sequences; around 82% are singletons. Sequenced sample: sorted CD4+, CD8+, or CD8+CD57+ T cells (not recorded which) from PBMCs. These TCRs come from a human donor with aplastic anemia. Both conserved end residues are part of each CDR3. Fields, in order: D gene, clone size, V gene, J gene, CDR3 protein, CDR3 DNA. The D gene is left open where the match is weak. Size is omitted from some rows. Given values are once, few, many or a class for expanded clones.

TRBD1	.	TRBV19	TRBJ1-1	CASSIKQGRTEAFF	TGTGCCAGTAGTATAAAACAGGGGCGCACTGAAGCTTTCTTT
TRBD2	.	TRBV20-1	TRBJ2-1	CSARGSGGYNEQFF	TGCAGTGCCAGGGGCAGCGGGGGATACAATGAGCAGTTCTTC
.	.	TRBV7-8	TRBJ2-3	CASSFAGRDTQYF	TGTGCCAGCAGCTTCGCGGGCAGAGACACGCAGTATTTT
TRBD2	.	TRBV6-4	TRBJ2-1	CASCQSGGVEQFF	TGTGCCAGCTGCCAAAGCGGGGGGGTTGAGCAGTTCTTC
TRBD2	.	TRBV20-1	TRBJ2-1	CSAPGGTSGDNEQFF	TGCAGTGCCCCCGGCGGGACTAGCGGTGACAATGAGCAGTTCTTC
.	.	TRBV7-3	TRBJ1-1	CASSLTTGMNTEAFF	TGTGCCAGCAGCTTAACTACGGGCATGAACACTGAAGCTTTCTTT
.	.	TRBV7-3	TRBJ1-5	CASGLGPGGSSTQPQHF	TGTGCCAGCGGCTTGGGCCCCGGCGGGAGCAGCACTCAGCCCCAGCATTTT
.	.	TRBV9	TRBJ2-3	CASSPWSAGANVHF	TGTGCCAGCAGCCCCTGGAGCGCTGGGGCCAACGTCCATTTT
.	.	TRBV5-1	TRBJ2-3	CASLGGADTRYF	TGCGCCTCCCTTGGGGGGGCGGATACGCGGTATTTT
.	many	TRBV27	TRBJ1-5	CASRGGGMGDQPQHF	TGTGCCAGCAGAGGGGGGGGTATGGGGGATCAGCCCCAGCATTTT
.	.	TRBV2	TRBJ1-5	CASSEWSSKQTQHF	TGTGCCAGCAGTGAGTGGTCTAGCAAACAGACCCAGCATTTT
.	.	TRBV6-5	TRBJ1-1	CASSYSIPEAFF	TGTGCCAGCAGTTACTCGATCCCTGAAGCTTTCTTT
.	once	TRBV7-9	TRBJ2-3	CASRGGGGDEQFYF	TGCGCCAGCAGGGGAGGGGGGGGGGACGAGCAGTTCTACTTT
TRBD2	.	TRBV19	TRBJ2-1	CASRARDYYNEQFF	TGTGCCAGTAGGGCCCGGGACTACTACAATGAGCAGTTCTTC
.	.	TRBV7-8	TRBJ1-5	CASSLAGGTNTQYHF	TGTGCCAGCAGCTTAGCGGGAGGGACCAATACGCAGTATCATTTT
.	.	TRBV5-4	TRBJ1-2	CASSVGTPNYGYTF	TGTGCCAGCAGCGTAGGGACACCTAACTATGGCTACACCTTC
TRBD1	.	TRBV29-1	TRBJ1-1	CSVDGQGDTEAFF	TGCAGCGTTGACGGACAGGGAGACACTGAAGCTTTCTTT
.	few	TRBV19	TRBJ1-2	CASRWGSYGYTF	TGTGCCAGTAGGTGGGGCAGCTATGGCTACACCTTC
.	.	TRBV7-9	TRBJ1-3	CASSNRVGNTIYF	TGTGCCAGCAGCAACAGGGTTGGAAACACCATATATTTT
.	.	TRBV7-9	TRBJ2-1	CASSISSGGYNEEFF	TGTGCCAGCAGCATATCAAGCGGAGGCTACAATGAGGAGTTCTTC
.	.	TRBV7-9	TRBJ1-1	CASSYLSSEAFF	TGTGCCAGCAGCTACCTAAGCAGTGAAGCTTTCTTT
.	.	TRBV7-2	TRBJ2-2	CASSLAGVDNGQLFF	TGTGCCAGCAGCTTAGCGGGAGTCGATAACGGGCAGCTGTTTTTT
.	.	TRBV7-2	TRBJ1-1	CASSQDGVNTEAFF	TGTGCCAGTAGCCAGGACGGTGTGAACACTGAAGCTTTCTTT
.	once	TRBV15	TRBJ2-3	CATSRAGERETQYF	TGTGCCACCAGCAGAGCGGGCGAGCGAGAGACGCAGTACTTT
.	.	TRBV10-3	TRBJ1-5	CAGGPNQPQHF	TGTGCCGGTGGGCCCAATCAGCCCCAGCATTTT
TRBD2	.	TRBV5-4	TRBJ2-5	CASSFPRTGLAGEETQYF	TGTGCCAGCAGCTTCCCGCGAACGGGACTAGCGGGCGAGGAGACCCAGTACTTC
.	.	TRBV5-5	TRBJ1-3	CASSLDLSGNTIYF	TGTGCCAGCAGCTTAGATCTGAGTGGAAACACCATATATTTT
.	.	TRBV2	TRBJ2-3	CASSGGAGTQYF	TGTGCCAGCAGTGGGGGGGCAGGTACGCAGTATTTT
TRBD2	few	TRBV4-3	TRBJ2-7	CASSPFAGVYEQYF	TGCGCCAGCAGCCCTTTTGCGGGGGTCTACGAGCAGTACTTC
.	.	TRBV9	TRBJ2-2	CASSLRGGTGELFF	TGTGCCAGCAGCTTGAGGGGGGGAACCGGGGAGCTGTTTTTT
TRBD1	.	TRBV7-9	TRBJ1-2	CASSSAGGGDAQGYTF	TGTGCCAGCAGCTCAGCGGGAGGGGGCGATGCGCAGGGCTACACCTTC
.	.	TRBV6-4	TRBJ2-7	CASRTPGEANLAYF	TGTGCCAGCAGGACCCCGGGAGAGGCGAACCTGGCCTACTTC
TRBD1	few	TRBV4-1	TRBJ1-2	CASRQGVYGYTF	TGTGCCAGCAGACAGGGGGTCTATGGCTACACCTTC
.	once	TRBV19	TRBJ1-4	CASRTTGTDNEKLFF	TGTGCCAGTAGGACTACAGGGACCGATAATGAAAAACTGTTTTTT
.	.	TRBV6-4	TRBJ2-2	CASGINMNTGELFF	TGTGCCAGCGGGATAAATATGAACACTGGGGAGCTGTTTTTT
.	.	TRBV5-4	TRBJ2-1	CASSRGRRNGQDEQFF	TGTGCCAGCAGCCGGGGCAGGCGAAACGGTCAGGATGAGCAGTTCTTC
.	.	TRBV5-1	TRBJ1-6	CASSAGASGINSPLHF	TGTGCCAGCAGCGCCGGGGCGAGCGGAATTAATTCACCCCTCCACTTT
TRBD2	.	TRBV2	TRBJ2-7	CASGGGSTYEQYF	TGTGCCAGCGGCGGGGGGTCGACCTACGAGCAGTACTTC